This TCR beta chain stems from a study of cytomegalovirus exposure and HLA in healthy donors. Study-level findings and limits: Across all donors, roughly uniform sequencing depth was an assumption of the presence/absence analyses. Of the V segments, some could not be distinguished, including TRBV6-2 and TRBV6-3, and were excluded.

As concerns this clone: Its antigen is unknown.

Use of 60 Vbeta and 13 Jbeta primers characterized the PCR. As originally analysed: There were 70 million to 95 million unique TCR beta chains by a later count, and some 10 million of them were shared. Profiled with immunoSEQ multiplex PCR; TCRdb holds only in-frame clones, not every one. V, J and clone size reflect that table, while D and trimming were determined from the DNA. The table records about 210,000 clones, almost 80% of them present only once. Trimming removed 5 bases from V and 3 bases from J, with 11 bases in between. Germline values: CDR1 GTSNPN, CDR2 SVGIG (reference sequence). The CDR3 is 12 amino acids.

The rearrangement joins TRBV30 to TRBJ2-7; possibly TRBD1 for D (6 bases). This TCR came from a male donor in good health and CMV-seronegative. The source material was PBMCs. The CDR3 DNA sequence: TGTGCCTGGGCTGGACAGAGCTACGAGCAGTACTTC. Protein sequence: CAWAGQSYEQYF.